The 8 T cell receptor beta chains reported below all come from one sample, sequenced in a study of T cells after yellow fever vaccination. From the 5' RACE reads, TCRdb called clonotypes with MiXCR, one entry per CDR3 protein. The table includes approximately 110,000 distinct CDR3 sequences, 6% to 8% detected once. Here the sequenced sample was CD4+ T cells sorted from PBMCs, taken 10 to 11 days after the first yellow fever vaccination. The origin of the receptors is a man aged 18 to 29 who received the YFV17D yellow fever vaccine.

The CDR3 DNA reads TGTGCCAGCAGTCAGAGGACAGGGTCAGGACAGCCCCAGCATTTT. Amino acid sequence: CASSQRTGSGQPQHF. The rearrangement uses TRBV6-5 and TRBJ1-5; 8 bases match TRBD1. The germline CDR1 and CDR2 sequences are MNHEY and SVGAGI. CDR3 length: 15 amino acids. V lost 5 bases, J lost 7 bases, and 10 bases stayed unmatched.

This clonotype was observed many times. This chain connects TRBV5-1 to TRBJ2-5, with 11 nucleotides matching TRBD2. Germline lookup yields CDR1 SGHRS and CDR2 YFSETQ. This CDR3 has 15 residues. V shed 1 base, J shed 5 bases, and the junction held 4 bases outside the gene matches. CDR3 residues: CASSLTSGSRETQYF. Written as DNA, the CDR3 is TGCGCCAGCAGCTTGACTAGCGGGAGTCGTGAGACCCAGTACTTC.

This clonotype was found many times. The J gene is TRBJ1-2, the V gene TRBV15; D is ambiguous. The length of the CDR3 is 16 residues. The V gene's germline CDR1 is LNHNV and CDR2 YYDKDF (reference sequence). Trimming took 0 bases from V and 4 from J, leaving 15 bases between them. The CDR3 DNA reads TGTGCCACCAGCAGAGAAAGGCGCCAGACCTCCTATGGCTACACCTTC. Translated: CATSRERRQTSYGYTF.

The genes are TRBV4-2 and TRBJ1-6; D is possibly TRBD1 (5 bases). The CDR3 spans 16 residues. Germline V gene sequence: CDR1 LGHNA, CDR2 YNFKEQ. Trimming took 0 bases from V and 8 from J, leaving 14 bases between them. The CDR3 nucleotides are TGTGCCAGCAGCCAAGATCAAGGGCAGGGAGATTCACCCCTCCACTTT. Its translation is CASSQDQGQGDSPLHF.

This clonotype was found many times. The chain couples TRBV5-1 to TRBJ2-7; either TRBD1 or TRBD2 may supply D (5 bases each). This CDR3 is built from 14 residues. CDR1 and CDR2 (germline): SGHRS, YFSETQ. The germline V and J ends were trimmed by 4 bases and 5 bases, with 16 bases remaining between them. CDR3 loop: CASSAHPGSHEQYF. Written as DNA, the CDR3 is TGCGCCAGCAGCGCACACCCAGGGAGCCACGAGCAGTACTTC.

This clonotype has a handful of counts. This sequence joins TRBV5-1 and TRBJ1-1, with 7 bases identical to TRBD1. The CDR3 has 15 residues. With V trimmed by 2 bases and J by 2 bases, 6 bases remained unmatched. Germline CDR1 is SGHRS and CDR2 is YFSETQ. For the CDR3, the DNA is TGCGCCAGCAGCTTCATGGGGACAGCCAACACTGAAGCTTTCTTT. This translates into CASSFMGTANTEAFF.

This clonotype was detected ten times or more. The rearrangement links TRBV4-3 to TRBJ2-3; D call uncertain. The V end lost 0 bases, the J end lost 2 bases, and 12 bases lay between the germline ends. Germline loops: CDR1 LGHNA, CDR2 YSLEER. The CDR3 contains 16 residues. CDR3 in DNA: TGCGCCAGCAGCCAAGATGGGGTAGGCGTCACAGATACGCAGTATTTT. It encodes CASSQDGVGVTDTQYF.

This clonotype was seen ten or more times. The CDR3 reads CASSPRPPATNEKLFF. As DNA, the CDR3 is TGTGCCAGCTCACCACGACCACCTGCAACTAATGAAAAACTGTTTTTT. The chain has TRBV18 and TRBJ1-4, with D unclear. V lost 1 base to trimming and J lost 0 bases, with 9 bases between them. CDR3 length: 16 residues. Germline CDR1 and CDR2: KGHSH and LQKENI.